What follows is one T cell receptor (beta chain) and its context. Antigen: not known. TCRdb re-called the 5' RACE reads with MiXCR, one entry per CDR3 protein. The sample lists about 240,000 distinct CDR3 sequences; around a tenth were seen once. This entry is derived from a study of T-cell memory formation after mild COVID-19. Points from the study as a whole: The study found contracting CD4+ clones mainly in CM and EM and contracting CD8+ clones in EMRA. Clones contracting day 15 to 85 were balanced CD4/CD8; later expanders leaned CD4+.

The CDR3 length is 13 residues. The trim removed 0 bases at V and 6 bases at J, leaving 2 bases unmatched. Germline CDR1 is DFQATT and CDR2 is SNEGSKA (reference sequence). This chain uses TRBV20-1 with TRBJ2-7, with 10 nucleotides matching TRBD2. The origin of this receptor is a man younger than 30 who had mild COVID-19 (a few samples of this study predate the infection). Cell type and time point are not known. Input material: PBMCs or a T cell subset sorted from them (not recorded which). The CDR3 is CSARDLAGVEQYF. The CDR3 DNA is TGCAGTGCTAGAGATCTAGCGGGGGTCGAGCAGTACTTC.